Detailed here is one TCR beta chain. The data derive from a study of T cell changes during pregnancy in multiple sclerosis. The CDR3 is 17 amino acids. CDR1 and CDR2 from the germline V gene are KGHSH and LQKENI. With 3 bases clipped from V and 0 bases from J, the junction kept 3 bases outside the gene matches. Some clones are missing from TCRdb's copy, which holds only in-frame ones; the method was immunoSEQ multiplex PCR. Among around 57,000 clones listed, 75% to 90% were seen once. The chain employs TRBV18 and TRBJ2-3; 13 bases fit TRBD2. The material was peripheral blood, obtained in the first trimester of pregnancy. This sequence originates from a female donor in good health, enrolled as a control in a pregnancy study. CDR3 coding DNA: TGTGCCAGCTCACCTTCGGGACTAGCGGGGAGCACAGATACGCAGTATTTT. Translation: CASSPSGLAGSTDTQYF.